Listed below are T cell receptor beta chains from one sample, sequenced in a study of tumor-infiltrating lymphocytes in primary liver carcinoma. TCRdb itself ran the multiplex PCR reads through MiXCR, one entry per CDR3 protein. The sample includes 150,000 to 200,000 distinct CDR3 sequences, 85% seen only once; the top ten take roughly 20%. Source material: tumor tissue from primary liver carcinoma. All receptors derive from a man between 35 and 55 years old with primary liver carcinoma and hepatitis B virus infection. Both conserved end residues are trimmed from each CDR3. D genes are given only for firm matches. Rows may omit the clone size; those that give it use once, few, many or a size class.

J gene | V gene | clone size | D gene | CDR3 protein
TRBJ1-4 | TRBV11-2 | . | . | ASSLGQGTLKLF
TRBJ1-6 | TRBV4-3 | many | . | ASSQDPRTGYNSPLH
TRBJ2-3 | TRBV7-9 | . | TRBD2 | ASSQSLAGGRIRTETQY
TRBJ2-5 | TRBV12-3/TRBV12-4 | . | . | VSSLTADQEIQY
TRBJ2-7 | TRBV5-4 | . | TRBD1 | TSSPTGTGIDEQY
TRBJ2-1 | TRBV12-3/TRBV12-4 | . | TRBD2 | ARAGLAGPGGF
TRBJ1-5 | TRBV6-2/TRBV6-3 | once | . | ANTPVPMSNQPQH
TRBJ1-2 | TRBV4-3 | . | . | ASSQARAGRDYGYT
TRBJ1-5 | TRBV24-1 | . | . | ATSDLAGQYSNRHQH
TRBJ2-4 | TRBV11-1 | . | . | ASSLPVTRGTKDIQY
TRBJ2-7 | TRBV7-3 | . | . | ASSFRVHEHY
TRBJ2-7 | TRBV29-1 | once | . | SPRRGTYVQY
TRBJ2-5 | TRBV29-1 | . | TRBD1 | SVSRTGGLWETQY
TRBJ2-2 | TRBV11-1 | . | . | ASCLNGSETGELF
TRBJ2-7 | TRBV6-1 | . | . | ASSTGMGPYKQY
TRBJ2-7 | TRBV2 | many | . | ASSEGIRTAEQY
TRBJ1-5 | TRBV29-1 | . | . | SVVGQMNQPRH
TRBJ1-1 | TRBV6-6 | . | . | ARSTEGSTEAF
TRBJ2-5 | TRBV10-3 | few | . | TISTSQETQY
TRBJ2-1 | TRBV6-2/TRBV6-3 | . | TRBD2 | VSSQSGRADNEHF
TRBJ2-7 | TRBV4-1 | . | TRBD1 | ASSHGRQGYEQY
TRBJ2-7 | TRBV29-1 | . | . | CVQSRGGREHY
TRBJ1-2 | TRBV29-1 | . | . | SVGQDWGMGYGYT
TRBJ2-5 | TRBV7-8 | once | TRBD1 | TSSVTGGRETQY
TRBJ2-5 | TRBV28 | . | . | ASSSITKVGETQY
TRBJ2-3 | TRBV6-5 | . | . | ASGEWGTHY
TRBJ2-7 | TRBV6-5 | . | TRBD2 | ASSRGEPYDQY
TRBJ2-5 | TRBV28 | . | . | ASIQSGDSKTQY